This entry features one TCR beta chain sequence. Antigen specificity is unknown. The entry originates in a study of T cells in Graves' hyperthyroidism and ophthalmopathy. CDR1 is KGHSH, CDR2 LQKENI, per germline. This CDR3 comprises 15 residues. Unmatched junction bases numbered 8, after V lost 0 bases and J lost 7 bases. RNA transcripts gave rise to amplified TCR beta CDR3 regions. RT-PCR in the first round (using the HTBI primer set) targeted the TCR CDR3. One entry per CDR3 protein results from TCRdb running MiXCR on the multiplex PCR reads. Of about 340,000 distinct CDR3 sequences in the sample, roughly a fifth are singletons; the top ten hold about 50%. Study findings and constraints: Ophthalmopathy could be told apart from stable hyperthyroidism with a 13 V-J model. Ophthalmopathy got predicted by the model a median 6.5 months before its onset.

Exclusions: uncontrolled infection, other autoimmune disease, pregnancy, lactation. Clinical symptoms, serum thyroxine and TRAb, thyroid ultrasound and orbital computed tomography were used for the diagnoses. The specimen sequenced was blood. The chain recombines TRBV18 with TRBJ1-2; TRBD1 agrees at 7 bases. This clonotype was obtained from a woman aged 50 to 65 with Graves' hyperthyroidism. The CDR3 spells CASSPPGDRERGYTF. The CDR3 coding sequence is TGTGCCAGCTCACCACCGGGAGACAGGGAGCGTGGCTACACCTTC.